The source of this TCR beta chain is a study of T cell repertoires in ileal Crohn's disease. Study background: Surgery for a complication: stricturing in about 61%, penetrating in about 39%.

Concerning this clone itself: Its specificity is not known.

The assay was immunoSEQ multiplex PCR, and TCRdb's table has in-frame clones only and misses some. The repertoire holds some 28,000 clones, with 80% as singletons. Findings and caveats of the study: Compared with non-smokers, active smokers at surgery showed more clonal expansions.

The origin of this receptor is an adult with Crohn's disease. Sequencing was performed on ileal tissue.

DNA for the CDR3: TGTGCCATCAACCGGGACTTATCCTACGAGCAGTACTTC. It is translated as CAINRDLSYEQYF. This chain connects TRBV10-3 to TRBJ2-7, with D possibly being TRBD2 (6 bases). Germline V gives CDR1 ENHRY, CDR2 SYGVKD. Between the trimmed V and J ends, which lost 7 bases and 1 base, there was a span of 11 bases. CDR3 length equals 13 residues.